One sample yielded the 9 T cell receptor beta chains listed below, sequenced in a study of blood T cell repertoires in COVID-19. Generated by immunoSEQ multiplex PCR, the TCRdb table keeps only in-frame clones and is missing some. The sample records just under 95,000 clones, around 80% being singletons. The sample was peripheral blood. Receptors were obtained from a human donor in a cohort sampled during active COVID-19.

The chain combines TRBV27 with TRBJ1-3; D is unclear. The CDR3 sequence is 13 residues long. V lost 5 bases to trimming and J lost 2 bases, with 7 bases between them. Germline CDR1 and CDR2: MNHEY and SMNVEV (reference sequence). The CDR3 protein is CASSRTAGNTIYF. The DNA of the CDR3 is TGTGCCAGCAGTCGAACAGCTGGAAACACCATATATTTT.

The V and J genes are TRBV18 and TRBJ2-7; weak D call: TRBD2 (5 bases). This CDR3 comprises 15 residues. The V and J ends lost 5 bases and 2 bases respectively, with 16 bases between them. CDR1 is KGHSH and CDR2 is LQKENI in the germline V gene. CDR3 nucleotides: TGTGCCAGCTCAAAGATCCGGGATTCTACCTACGAGCAGTACTTC. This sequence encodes CASSKIRDSTYEQYF.

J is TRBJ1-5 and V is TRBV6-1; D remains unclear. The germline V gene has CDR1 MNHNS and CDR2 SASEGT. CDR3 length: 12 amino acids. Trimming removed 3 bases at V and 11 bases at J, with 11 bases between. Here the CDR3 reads CASSEAPGAQHF. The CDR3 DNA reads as TGTGCCAGCAGTGAGGCGCCCGGGGCCCAGCATTTT.

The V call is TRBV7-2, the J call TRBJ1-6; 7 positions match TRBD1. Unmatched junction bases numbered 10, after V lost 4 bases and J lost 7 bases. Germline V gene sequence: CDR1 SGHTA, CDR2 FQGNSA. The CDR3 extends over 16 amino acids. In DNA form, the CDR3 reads TGTGCCAGCAGCTCGCGACAGGGCCGGGCAAATTCACCCCTCCACTTT. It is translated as CASSSRQGRANSPLHF.

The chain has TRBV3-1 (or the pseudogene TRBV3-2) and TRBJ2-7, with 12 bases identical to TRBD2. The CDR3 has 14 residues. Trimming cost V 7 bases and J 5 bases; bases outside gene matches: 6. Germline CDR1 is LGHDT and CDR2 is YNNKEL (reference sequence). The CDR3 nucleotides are TGTGCCAGCACCCGAGGACTAGCGGGAAACGAGCAGTACTTC. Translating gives CASTRGLAGNEQYF.

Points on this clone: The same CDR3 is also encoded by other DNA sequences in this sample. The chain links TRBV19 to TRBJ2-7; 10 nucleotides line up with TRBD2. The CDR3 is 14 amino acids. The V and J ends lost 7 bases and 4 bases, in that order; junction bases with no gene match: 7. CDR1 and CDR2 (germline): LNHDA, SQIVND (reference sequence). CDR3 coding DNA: TGTGCCAGTACCCCAGCGGGAGGGACGTACGAGCAGTACTTC. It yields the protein CASTPAGGTYEQYF.

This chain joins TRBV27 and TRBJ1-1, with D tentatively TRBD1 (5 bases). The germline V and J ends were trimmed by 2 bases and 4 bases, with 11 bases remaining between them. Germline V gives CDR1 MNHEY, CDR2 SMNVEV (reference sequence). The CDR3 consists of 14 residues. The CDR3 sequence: CASSLGGVGTEAFF. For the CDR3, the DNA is TGTGCCAGCAGTTTAGGAGGGGTGGGCACTGAAGCTTTCTTT.

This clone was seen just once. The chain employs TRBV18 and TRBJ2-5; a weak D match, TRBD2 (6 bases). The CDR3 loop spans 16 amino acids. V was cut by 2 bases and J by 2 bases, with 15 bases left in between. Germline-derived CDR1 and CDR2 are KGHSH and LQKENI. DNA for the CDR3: TGTGCCAGCTCACCAGCGGGACGGAGCCAACAAGAGACCCAGTACTTC. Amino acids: CASSPAGRSQQETQYF.

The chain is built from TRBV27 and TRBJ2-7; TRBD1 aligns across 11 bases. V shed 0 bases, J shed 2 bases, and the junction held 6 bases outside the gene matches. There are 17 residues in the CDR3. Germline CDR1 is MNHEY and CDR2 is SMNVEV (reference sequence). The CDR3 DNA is TGTGCCAGCAGTTTATCGGGGCCGGGACAGGGGGCCTACGAGCAGTACTTC. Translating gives CASSLSGPGQGAYEQYF.